This TCR beta chain was sequenced during a study of T cell responses to AZD1222 COVID-19 vaccine. Findings of the study overall: Spike was spanned by vaccine-associated CD4 TCRs, which were dominant at 160-218 and 743-854. Spike-specific TCR depth and breadth grew after two AZD1222 doses.

This clone turned up a few times. Its target is unknown. Generated by immunoSEQ multiplex PCR, the TCRdb table keeps only in-frame clones and is missing some. The table lists some 190,000 clones, around 89% of them singletons, with 6.9% in the top ten. Sequencing used peripheral blood, obtained on day 0 of AZD1222 vaccination. This clonotype was sampled from an adult in good health.

Written as DNA, the CDR3 is TGCGCCAGCAGCTTCACTGGGGACTACTGGGGACTACAGGGACTTTTGAGTGAAAAACTGTTTTTT. This gives the protein CASSFTGDYWGLQGLLSEKLFF. The chain combines TRBV5-1 with TRBJ1-4; D perhaps matches TRBD1 (6 bases). The V gene's germline CDR1 is SGHRS and CDR2 YFSETQ. V was pared by 2 bases and J by 7 bases, with 36 bases between. The CDR3 totals 22 residues.